This TCR beta chain was captured by sequencing in a study of CD8 T cells in ankylosing spondylitis. This CDR3 has 13 residues. Germline CDR1 MDHEN, CDR2 SYDVKM. V was shortened by 3 bases and J by 4 bases, with 10 bases between the two germline ends. On this clonotype itself: Antigen specificity is unknown.

Generation of TCR beta libraries employed quantitative 5'-RACE incorporating molecular barcodes. MiXCR, run by TCRdb on the 5' RACE reads, gives a single entry per CDR3 protein. The table has roughly 130,000 distinct CDR3 sequences, 7% to 10% seen once; the top ten hold approximately 3.4%. Broader study findings: Clones tied to disease were said to be significantly enriched in matched ankylosing spondylitis synovial fluid. Some of the motif variants had earlier been found in reactive arthritis patients' fluid and blood.

The sequence was collected from a male donor with ankylosing spondylitis or in good health (not recorded which). The chain employs TRBV28 and TRBJ2-7, with D maybe TRBD2 (5 bases). Sequences were obtained from blood, either unsorted or a sorted T cell fraction (not recorded which). CDR3 region: CASSFFRRYEQYF. The CDR3 DNA sequence: TGTGCCAGCAGTTTCTTTAGGAGGTACGAGCAGTACTTC.